This T cell receptor beta chain is from a study of T cell responses to AZD1222 COVID-19 vaccine. J gave up 5 bases and V 3 bases, and 13 bases lay outside the gene matches. The germline V gene has CDR1 SGHVS and CDR2 FQNEAQ. This CDR3 has 18 amino acids. For this clone: Its specificity is unknown.

Study findings and constraints: Reports say nearly half of spike-specific TCRs go after unmutated variant regions. Repertoires were collected only later (after the peak T cell response had occurred). Most donors were white British, females outnumbered males, and clonal diversity was possibly underestimated. Spike-specific TCR breadth and depth both grew after two AZD1222 doses.

TCRdb keeps only in-frame clones here, not all; method: immunoSEQ multiplex PCR. Of 95,000 to 150,000 clones in the sample, about nine tenths are singletons; the top ten hold roughly 7.8%. The material sequenced was peripheral blood, taken on day 0 of AZD1222 vaccination. The clonotype was recovered from an adult in good health. V usage is TRBV7-8 and J usage is TRBJ1-5, with 10 nucleotides matching TRBD1. The CDR3 is CASSFITGTGVGDQPQHF. CDR3 DNA sequence: TGTGCCAGCAGCTTTATTACCGGGACAGGGGTTGGGGATCAGCCCCAGCATTTT.